One sample yielded the 20 T cell receptor beta chains listed below, sequenced in a study of T cells expressing NK-cell markers. TCRdb reanalyzed the 5' RACE reads and collapses them to one entry per CDR3 protein, without DNA. Its clone listing holds over 350,000 distinct CDR3 sequences. Sequencing input: blood T cells: a sorted CD56 or NKG2C T cell subset, CD4+ or CD8+ T cells, or bulk PBMC T cells (not recorded which). These receptors were taken from a woman aged 45-59 years in good health.

The rearrangement uses TRBV4-2 and TRBJ2-1; TCRdb outputs TRBD2, but without DNA this stays unchecked. The V gene's germline CDR1 is LGHNA and CDR2 YNFKEQ. CDR3 size: 13 residues. The CDR3 protein is CASSRTSFNEQFF.

The V call is TRBV24-1, the J call TRBJ2-1; the TRBD1 assignment by TCRdb is unverifiable without DNA. The CDR3 sequence is 17 residues long. CDR1 and CDR2 from the germline V gene are KGHDR and SFDVKD. This CDR3 is CATSEPSQGARNNEQFF.

The rearrangement joins TRBV14 to TRBJ2-3; there is no DNA to check the TCRdb D call of TRBD1. The CDR3 is 16 amino acids. Germline CDR1 is SGHDN and CDR2 is FVKESK. CDR3 amino acids: CASSQDRGGSTDTQYF.

The chain links TRBV20-1 to TRBJ2-7; TCRdb names TRBD1, which stays unverified in the absence of DNA. Germline V gene lookup returns CDR1 DFQATT and CDR2 SNEGSKA (reference sequence). This CDR3 comprises 12 residues. This CDR3 is CSAGTGVDEQYF.

The chain carries TRBV20-1 and TRBJ2-4. The CDR3 has 16 residues. Germline V gene sequence: CDR1 DFQATT, CDR2 SNEGSKA (reference sequence). The CDR3 spells CSARGFGGLAKNIQYF.

The genes are TRBV10-3 and TRBJ2-1. Germline CDR1 reads ENHRY; CDR2 reads SYGVKD. CDR3 size: 12 residues. This CDR3 is CAISYLQNEQFF.

The rearrangement joins TRBV2 to TRBJ1-1; the D call of TRBD1 rests on TCRdb alone, since no DNA is present to check it. The V gene's germline CDR1 is SNHLY and CDR2 FYNNEI. The CDR3 consists of 12 residues. The CDR3 loop reads CASVVGGLEAFF.

V gene TRBV5-1 combines with J gene TRBJ1-4. This CDR3 contains 15 residues. Germline V gives CDR1 SGHRS, CDR2 YFSETQ. Here the CDR3 reads CASSIGAQGNEKLFF. The full variable domain, its missing parts supplied by reference TRBV5-1 and TRBJ1-4, is KAGVTQTPRYLIKTRGQQVTLSCSPISGHRSVSWYQQTPGQGLQFLFEYFSETQRNKGNFPGRFSGRQFSNSRSEMNVSTLELGDSALYLCASSIGAQGNEKLFFGSGTQLSVL.

This chain links TRBV7-7 with TRBJ2-1; checking the TCRdb D call of TRBD1 is not possible without DNA. CDR1 and CDR2 from the germline V gene are SSHAT and FNYEAQ (reference sequence). The CDR3 length is 15 residues. The chain's CDR3 is CASSAQRGVYNEQFF.

The J gene is TRBJ2-1, the V gene TRBV11-3; TCRdb names TRBD1, which stays unverified in the absence of DNA. Germline V gene sequence: CDR1 SGHNT, CDR2 YENEEA. The CDR3 contains 16 residues. This CDR3 is CASSLQGRPNLDEQFF.

The J gene is TRBJ1-5, the V gene TRBV10-3. The CDR3 runs 15 residues. In germline, CDR1 is ENHRY, CDR2 SYGVKD. CDR3 residues: CAISESGLIGQPQHF.

This chain uses TRBV12-3 or TRBV12-4 with TRBJ1-1. This CDR3 spans 16 amino acids. This CDR3 is CASSLGLVGTRPEAFF.

The chain links TRBV5-1 to TRBJ2-3; TCRdb's D call, TRBD2, is unchecked because there is no DNA. The V gene's germline CDR1 is SGHRS and CDR2 YFSETQ. The length of the CDR3 is 14 residues. CDR3 residues: CASSLERETDTQYF.

This chain links TRBV5-1 with TRBJ2-1; TCRdb's D call, TRBD2, is unchecked because there is no DNA. Germline loops: CDR1 SGHRS, CDR2 YFSETQ. The CDR3 length is 14 residues. CDR3 region: CASIGGTAYNEQFF.

V is TRBV27 and J is TRBJ1-2; TCRdb outputs TRBD1, but without DNA this stays unchecked. Germline lookup yields CDR1 MNHEY and CDR2 SMNVEV (reference sequence). CDR3 length equals 17 residues. The chain's CDR3 is CASSNRDWVLSRSGYTF.

The chain has TRBV20-1 and TRBJ1-5. CDR1 is DFQATT, CDR2 SNEGSKA, per germline (reference sequence). The CDR3 is 14 residues long. The CDR3 spells CSARVEGRRKPQHF.

The V and J genes are TRBV7-6 and TRBJ2-1. The CDR3 extends over 13 amino acids. Germline lookup yields CDR1 SGHVS and CDR2 FNYEAQ. CDR3 residues: CASSLFGDGEQFF.

The genes are TRBV12-3 or TRBV12-4 and TRBJ2-7. The CDR3 extends over 17 amino acids. The CDR3 region is CASRPSMGLGSSYEQYF.

This chain uses TRBV19 with TRBJ2-3; as DNA is missing, the TRBD2 call by TCRdb cannot be tested. The germline V gene encodes CDR1 LNHDA and CDR2 SQIVND (reference sequence). This CDR3 spans 16 amino acids. The chain's CDR3 is CASRDSPTRSTDTQYF. Full variable domain (remainder filled in from reference TRBV19 and TRBJ2-3): DGGITQSPKYLFRKEGQNVTLSCEQNLNHDAMYWYRQDPGQGLRLIYYSQIVNDFQKGDIAEGYSVSREKKESFPLTVTSAQKNPTAFYLCASRDSPTRSTDTQYFGPGTRLTVL.

The V and J genes are TRBV2 and TRBJ2-5. Germline values: CDR1 SNHLY, CDR2 FYNNEI. The CDR3 is 12 residues long. The CDR3 loop is CASSGLGETQYF.